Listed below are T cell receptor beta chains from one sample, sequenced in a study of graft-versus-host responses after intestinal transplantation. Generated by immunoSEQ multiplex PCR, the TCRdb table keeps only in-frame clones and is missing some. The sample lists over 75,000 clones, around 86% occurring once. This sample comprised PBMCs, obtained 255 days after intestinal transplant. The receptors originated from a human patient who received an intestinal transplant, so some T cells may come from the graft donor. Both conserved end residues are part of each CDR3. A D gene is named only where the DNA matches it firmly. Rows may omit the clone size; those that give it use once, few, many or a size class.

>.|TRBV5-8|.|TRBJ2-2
TGTGCCAGCAGCTTGGAACGGGCCGTAGGAGACACCGGGGAGCTGTTTTTT
CASSLERAVGDTGELFF
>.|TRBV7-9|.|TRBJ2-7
TGTGCCAGCAGCGACCGCAGGGAAGGCTACGAGCAGTACTTC
CASSDRREGYEQYF
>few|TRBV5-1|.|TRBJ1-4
TGCGCCAGCAGCTTTGGGACCCCACAGGGTCTCGATGAAAAACTGTTTTTT
CASSFGTPQGLDEKLFF
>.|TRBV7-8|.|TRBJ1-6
TGTGCCAGCAGCTCTTATAATTCACCCCTCCACTTT
CASSSYNSPLHF
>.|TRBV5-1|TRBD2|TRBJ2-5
TGCGCCAGCAGCTTGCGAGCGGGAGTGCGTGAGACCCAGTACTTC
CASSLRAGVRETQYF
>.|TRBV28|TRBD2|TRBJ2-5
TGTGCCAGCAGCCCCGGGACTAGGAGATCGGAGACCCAGTACTTC
CASSPGTRRSETQYF
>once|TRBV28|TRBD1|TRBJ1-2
TGTGCCAGCAGTTCCTCAGGGGGCGCGCAGACCAGTTACTATGGCTACACCTTC
CASSSSGGAQTSYYGYTF
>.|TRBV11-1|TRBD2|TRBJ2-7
TGTGCCAGCAGCTTAAGCGGGGGCTACGAGCAGTACTTC
CASSLSGGYEQYF
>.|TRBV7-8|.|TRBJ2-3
TGTGCCAGCAGCTTAACGCGTGGGTTCACAGATACGCAGTATTTT
CASSLTRGFTDTQYF
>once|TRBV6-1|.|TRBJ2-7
TGTGCCAGCAGTACAGAATTCTCCTACGAGCAGTACTTC
CASSTEFSYEQYF
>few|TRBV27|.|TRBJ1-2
TGTGCCAGCAGCCGGACAGTTCCCCAGAATGGCTACACCTTC
CASSRTVPQNGYTF
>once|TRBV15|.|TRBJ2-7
TGTGCCACCAGCAGAGCGGGGATCGAGCAGTACTTC
CATSRAGIEQYF
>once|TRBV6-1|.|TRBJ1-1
TGTGCCAGCAGTGAGAGAGGGCTCGACGGCACTGAAGCTTTCTTT
CASSERGLDGTEAFF
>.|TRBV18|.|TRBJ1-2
TGTGCCAGCTCACAAACCCAGGGAACAGCGACCCAACCCTATGGCTACACCTTC
CASSQTQGTATQPYGYTF
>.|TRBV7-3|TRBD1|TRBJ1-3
TGTGCCAGCAGCCCACAGGGGGCCCCCTCTGGAAACACCATATATTTT
CASSPQGAPSGNTIYF
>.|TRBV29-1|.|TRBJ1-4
TGCAGCGTTGATTCGGGTGAAAAACTGTTTTTT
CSVDSGEKLFF
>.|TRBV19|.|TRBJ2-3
TGTGCCAGTAGTATTCCCTCGGACGGCACAGATACGCAGTATTTT
CASSIPSDGTDTQYF
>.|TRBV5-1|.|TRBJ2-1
TGCGCCAGCAGCAAAGACAGCTACAATGAGCAGTTCTTC
CASSKDSYNEQFF